This TCR beta chain originates from a study of T cell clones after liver transplantation. Study in general: A pre-transplant mixed lymphocyte reaction with TCRbeta sequencing defined graft-donor-reactive clones followed in post-transplant blood.

Only in-frame clones appear in the TCRdb table, and some are missing; sequencing was by immunoSEQ multiplex PCR. The table records about 75,000 clones, 84% of them present only once. Points on this clone: Its antigen is not known.

The V and J ends lost 2 bases and 5 bases respectively, with 13 bases between them. The CDR3 sequence is 15 residues long. CDR1 and CDR2 from the germline V gene are MDHEN and SYDVKM. Findings and limits, study-wide: These preliminary findings come from unstandardized post-transplant sampling times.

The V call is TRBV28, the J call TRBJ1-5; D call uncertain. Material: CD4+ T cells from blood, obtained less than 50 months after liver transplant. This sequence originates from a human patient who received a liver transplant. Some T cells may be graft donor cells. This chain's CDR3 is CASSLLDGKHQPQHF. The CDR3, as DNA: TGTGCCAGCAGTTTACTGGACGGAAAGCATCAGCCCCAGCATTTT.